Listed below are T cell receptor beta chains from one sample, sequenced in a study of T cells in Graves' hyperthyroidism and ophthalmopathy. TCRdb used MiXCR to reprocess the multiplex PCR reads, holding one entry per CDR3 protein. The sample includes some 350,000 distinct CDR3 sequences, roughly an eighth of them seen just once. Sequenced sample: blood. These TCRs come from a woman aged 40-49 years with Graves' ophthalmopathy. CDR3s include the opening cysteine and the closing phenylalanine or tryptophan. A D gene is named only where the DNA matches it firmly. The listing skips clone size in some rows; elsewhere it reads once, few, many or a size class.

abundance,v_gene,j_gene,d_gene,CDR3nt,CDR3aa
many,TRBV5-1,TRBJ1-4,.,TGCGCCAGCAGCTTGGAAGTTGAACAGCATGAAAAACTGTTTTTT,CASSLEVEQHEKLFF
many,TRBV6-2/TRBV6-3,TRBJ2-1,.,TGTGCCAGCAGTTATTACACCTTAAATGAGCAGTTCTTC,CASSYYTLNEQFF
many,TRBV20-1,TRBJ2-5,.,TGCAGTGCCAAAAAGCGGGTCCAAGAGACCCAGTACTTC,CSAKKRVQETQYF
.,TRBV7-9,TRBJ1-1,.,TGTGCCAGCAGCCCCCCAAGTGATGGGAACACTGAAGCTTTCTTT,CASSPPSDGNTEAFF
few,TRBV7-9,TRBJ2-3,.,TGTGCCAGCAGCCCCCGGGACATTGCCTCTCTACTTTATACGCAGTATTTT,CASSPRDIASLLYTQYF
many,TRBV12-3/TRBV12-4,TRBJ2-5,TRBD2,TGTGCCAGCAGTTTTCGGGGGAGGGGAGAGACCCAGTACTTC,CASSFRGRGETQYF
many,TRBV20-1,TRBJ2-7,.,TGCAGTTACCGACTAGGGGGGTACGAGCAGTACTTC,CSYRLGGYEQYF
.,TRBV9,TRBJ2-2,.,TGTGCCAGCAGCGTAGTTCCCCCGGGAGTGAACACCGGGGAGCTGTTTTTT,CASSVVPPGVNTGELFF
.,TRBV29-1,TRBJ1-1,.,TGCAGCGGTGACACTTACACTGAAACTTTCTTT,CSGDTYTETFF
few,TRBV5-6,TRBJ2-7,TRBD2,TGTGCCAGCAGACATGGGACTAGCGGGAGATACGAGCAGTACTTC,CASRHGTSGRYEQYF
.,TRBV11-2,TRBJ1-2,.,TGTGCCAGCATTCCTCTTAGGTCAAGGGATGGCTACACCTTC,CASIPLRSRDGYTF
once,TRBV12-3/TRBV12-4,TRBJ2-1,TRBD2,TGTGCCAGCAGTTTAACTAGCGGGAGGGCCAATGAGCAGTTCTTC,CASSLTSGRANEQFF
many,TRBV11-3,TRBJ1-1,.,TGTGCCAGCAGCTTAGGAGCGACCGGGACGCCGAGTGAAGCTTTCTTT,CASSLGATGTPSEAFF
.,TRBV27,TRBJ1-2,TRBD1,TGTGCCAGCAGTATCGGGACAGGGAACTATGGCTACACCTTC,CASSIGTGNYGYTF
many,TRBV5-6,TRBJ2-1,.,TGTGCCAGCAGCTCTTCGCGAGGGGGGAATGAGCAGTTCTTC,CASSSSRGGNEQFF
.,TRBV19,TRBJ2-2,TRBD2,TGTGCCAGTCGACTAGCGGGGAACACCGAGGAGCTGTTTTTT,CASRLAGNTEELFF
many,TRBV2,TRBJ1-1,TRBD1,TGTGCCAGCAGCAGACAGGGGGCAGTCACTGAAGCTTTCTTT,CASSRQGAVTEAFF
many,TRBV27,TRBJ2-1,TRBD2,TGTGCCAGCAGTTTATACGGGACTAGCGGGAGACTCTCCTACAATGAGCAGTTCTTC,CASSLYGTSGRLSYNEQFF
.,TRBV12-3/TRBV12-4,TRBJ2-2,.,TGTGCCAGCAGCCGTGTGGCTAGTAGAAACGGGGAGCTGTTTTTT,CASSRVASRNGELFF
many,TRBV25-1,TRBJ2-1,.,TGTGCCAGCAGTAAATTGGCAGCCAATTCCTACAATGAGCAGTTCTTC,CASSKLAANSYNEQFF